Presented here are 10 T cell receptor beta chains from one specimen sequenced in a study of T cells in Graves' hyperthyroidism and ophthalmopathy. The investigators amplified TCR beta CDR3 regions from RNA transcripts. HTBI primers were the set used in a first-round RT-PCR of the TCR CDR3. Each CDR3 protein is one row after TCRdb ran MiXCR on the multiplex PCR reads. The sample shows approximately 330,000 distinct CDR3 sequences, roughly an eighth of them seen only once. Sample: blood. These receptors came from a woman between 40 and 50 years old with Graves' ophthalmopathy.

This chain connects TRBV2 to TRBJ1-5, with 10 positions matching TRBD1. The CDR3 spans 16 residues. Germline-derived CDR1 and CDR2 are SNHLY and FYNNEI. The V gene end was trimmed by 3 bases and the J gene end by 3 bases; junction bases not matched to a gene: 5. This CDR3 is CASSDRDRGINQPQHF. DNA of the CDR3: TGTGCCAGCAGTGACCGGGACAGGGGTATCAATCAGCCCCAGCATTTT.

This clonotype appeared many times. This rearrangement joins TRBV2 to TRBJ1-1; D possibly corresponds to TRBD1 (5 bases). Germline loops: CDR1 SNHLY, CDR2 FYNNEI. The CDR3 sequence is 13 residues long. V lost 8 bases to trimming and J lost 4 bases, with 14 bases between them. CDR3 in amino acids: CASFPGGGTEAFF. Here the CDR3 DNA reads TGTGCCAGCTTCCCTGGGGGGGGCACTGAAGCTTTCTTT.

This clonotype was recorded at least ten times. The chain is built from TRBV6-1 and TRBJ1-1; 9 nucleotides line up with TRBD1. The CDR3 sequence is 15 residues long. Germline CDR1 MNHNS, CDR2 SASEGT. The junction had 10 bases not matched to a gene; V was cut back by 6 bases and J by 5 bases. DNA for the CDR3: TGTGCCAGCAGACTGAACAGGGGGCAGTCGACTGAAGCTTTCTTT. Its protein is CASRLNRGQSTEAFF.

This clonotype was detected many times. The genes are TRBV5-1 and TRBJ2-7; possible D gene TRBD2, 6 bases. The germline V gene has CDR1 SGHRS and CDR2 YFSETQ. CDR3 length equals 15 residues. V was clipped by 4 bases and J by 3 bases, with 17 bases between them. The CDR3 region has the DNA TGCGCCAGCAGCCGGACCGATCCGCGGGGCTACGAGCAGTACTTC. Its translation is CASSRTDPRGYEQYF.

This clonotype came up many times. The chain has TRBV20-1 and TRBJ1-1; 9 positions agree with TRBD1. V was clipped by 5 bases and J by 4 bases; unmatched bases: 11. CDR1 and CDR2 from the germline V gene are DFQATT and SNEGSKA (reference sequence). The CDR3 runs 15 residues. CDR3 amino acids: CSAHRDRVLGTEAFF. Written as DNA, the CDR3 is TGCAGTGCTCACCGGGACAGGGTTTTAGGCACTGAAGCTTTCTTT.

This clonotype was found many times. J is TRBJ2-3 and V is TRBV20-1, with a weak D call TRBD2 (6 bases). With 3 bases removed from V and 3 bases from J, the gap between germline ends came to 7 bases. Germline V gives CDR1 DFQATT, CDR2 SNEGSKA (reference sequence). The CDR3 totals 12 residues. CDR3 protein: CSARGGTDTQYF. In DNA, the CDR3 is TGCAGTGCTAGGGGAGGAACAGATACGCAGTATTTT.

This clonotype was recorded at least ten times. The chain employs TRBV6-2 or TRBV6-3 and TRBJ2-6, with TRBD2 matching over 8 bases. Per the germline V gene, CDR1 is MNHEY and CDR2 is SVGEGT. The length of the CDR3 is 21 residues. Losses at the gene ends were 0 bases for V and 0 bases for J; bases not matched to a gene: 13. The CDR3 region is CASSYSTLREAAPSGANVLTF. DNA of the CDR3: TGTGCCAGCAGTTACTCGACGTTGCGGGAGGCCGCTCCCTCTGGGGCCAACGTCCTGACTTTC.

This chain links TRBV5-6 with TRBJ1-1; D ambiguous. CDR3 size: 13 residues. Between the trimmed V and J ends, which lost 4 bases and 1 base, there was a span of 8 bases. CDR1 is SGHDT, CDR2 YYEEEE, per germline. The CDR3 here is CASSAVGNTEAFF. The CDR3 nucleotides read TGTGCCAGCAGCGCGGTTGGGAACACTGAAGCTTTCTTT.

Only a few counts were recorded for this clonotype. The rearrangement uses TRBV6-1 and TRBJ2-2; 7 nucleotides align to TRBD2. Germline V gene sequence: CDR1 MNHNS, CDR2 SASEGT. After removal of 2 bases from V and 5 bases from J, the junction contained 2 bases not matched to a gene. CDR3 size: 14 residues. The CDR3 loop reads CASSEMGGTGELFF. DNA of the CDR3: TGTGCCAGCAGTGAAATGGGAGGGACCGGGGAGCTGTTTTTT.

In its sample, this clonotype was seen once. The chain has TRBV18 and TRBJ1-6, with 8 bases matching TRBD1. The germline V gene has CDR1 KGHSH and CDR2 LQKENI. This CDR3 is built from 16 residues. The V segment lost 3 bases and the J segment 7 bases; nucleotides outside the gene matches: 8. The CDR3 bases are TGTGCCAGCTCACCCTTGGCGGGACAGGCGAATTCACCCCTCCACTTT. It is translated as CASSPLAGQANSPLHF.